Reported below is one T cell receptor (beta chain). The V gene lost 5 bases and the J gene lost 9 bases, with 14 bases spanning the gap. Germline V gene sequence: CDR1 SEHNR, CDR2 FQNEAQ (reference sequence). The CDR3 has 13 amino acids. This sample is drawn from a study of graft-versus-host responses after intestinal transplantation. TCRdb's table, derived via immunoSEQ multiplex PCR, lists solely in-frame clones and lacks some. The sample carries over 8,000 clones, over 90% recorded once. The material sequenced was PBMCs, taken 11 days after intestinal transplantation. The J gene is TRBJ2-1, the V gene TRBV7-9; D perhaps matches TRBD1 (6 bases). This sequence originates from a human patient who received an intestinal transplant, so some T cells may come from the graft donor. CDR3 sequence: CASSPQGIREQFF. In nucleotides, the CDR3 is TGTGCCAGCAGCCCTCAGGGGATTCGTGAGCAGTTCTTC.